A few counts support the clone carrying this TCR beta chain. This specimen comes from a study of OX40 agonist ivuxolimab in advanced cancers. The table came from immunoSEQ multiplex PCR; TCRdb's copy has only in-frame clones and leaves some out. The sample consists of roughly 54,000 clones, about 89% of them appearing once. V was trimmed by 4 bases and J by 3 bases, leaving 12 bases between them. The CDR3 spans 14 residues. The germline gives CDR1 SGHNT, CDR2 YENEEA. The rearrangement links TRBV11-3 to TRBJ1-1; D is perhaps TRBD1 (6 bases). The sequencing here drew on CD4+ or CD8+ T cells sorted from blood, taken in a trial of the OX40 agonist ivuxolimab. This receptor was identified in an adult with an advanced solid tumor such as melanoma, head and neck, liver or kidney cancer. The CDR3 loop is CASSSSGADTEAFF. DNA for the CDR3: TGTGCCAGCAGCTCCTCGGGGGCGGACACTGAAGCTTTCTTT.